This T cell receptor (beta chain) is from a study of T cell repertoires in cytomegalovirus infection. At the level of the study: Public TCR beta signatures were indicative of both CMV infection and a matching HLA type.

TCRdb independently ran MiXCR on the reads; one entry per CDR3 protein. There are almost 550,000 distinct CDR3 sequences in the sample; 16% occur only once, and 20% to 30% lies in the top ten. The CDR3 has 13 amino acids. Trimming shortened V by 5 bases and J by 1 base, and 8 bases separated the two germline ends. Germline values: CDR1 MNHNS, CDR2 SASEGT. Whole-study results and caveats: CMV carriers with the relevant HLA were identified by cumulative public TCR beta family frequency.

Points on this clonotype: Its antigen is as yet unknown.

J is TRBJ1-1 and V is TRBV6-1; possibly TRBD1 for D (5 bases). The specimen was CD8+ T cells from PBMCs. This clonotype was sampled from a human donor in good health (CMV status not recorded). Some clones in this sample may be carry-over from other donors' samples. This CDR3 reads CASSYRKNTEAFF. CDR3 bases: TGTGCCAGCAGTTACAGGAAGAACACTGAAGCTTTCTTT.